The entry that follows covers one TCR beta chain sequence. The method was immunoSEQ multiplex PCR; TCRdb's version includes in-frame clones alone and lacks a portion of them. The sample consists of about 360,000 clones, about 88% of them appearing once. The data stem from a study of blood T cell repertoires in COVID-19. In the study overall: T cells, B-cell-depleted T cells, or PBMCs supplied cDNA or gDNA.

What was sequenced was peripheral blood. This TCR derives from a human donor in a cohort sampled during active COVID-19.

The CDR3 spells CASSPTNSGNTIYF. The CDR3 DNA is TGTGCCAGCAGTCCTACCAACTCTGGAAACACCATATATTTT. V is TRBV27 and J is TRBJ1-3; D not resolved. V lost 5 bases to trimming and J lost 0 bases, with 8 bases between them. The CDR3 runs 14 residues. Per germline, CDR1 MNHEY and CDR2 SMNVEV (reference sequence).